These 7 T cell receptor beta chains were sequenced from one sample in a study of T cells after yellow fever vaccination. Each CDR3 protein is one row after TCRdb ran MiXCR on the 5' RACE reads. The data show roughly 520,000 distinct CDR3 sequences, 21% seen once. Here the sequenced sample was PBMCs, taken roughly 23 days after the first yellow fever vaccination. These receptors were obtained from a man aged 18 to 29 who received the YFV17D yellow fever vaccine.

CDR3 region: CASSETGGSGANVLTF. Here the CDR3 DNA reads TGTGCCAGCAGTGAAACAGGGGGGTCTGGGGCCAACGTCCTGACTTTC. The chain is built from TRBV2 and TRBJ2-6, with TRBD1 matching over 8 bases. This CDR3 is built from 16 residues. The germline gives CDR1 SNHLY, CDR2 FYNNEI. V lost 2 bases to trimming and J lost 1 base; unmatched junction nucleotides: 1. The whole variable domain, remainder taken from reference TRBV2 and TRBJ2-6, is EPEVTQTPSHQVTQMGQEVILRCVPISNHLYFYWYRQILGQKVEFLVSFYNNEISEKSEIFDDQFSVERPDGSNFTLKIRSTKLEDSAMYFCASSETGGSGANVLTFGAGSRLTVL.

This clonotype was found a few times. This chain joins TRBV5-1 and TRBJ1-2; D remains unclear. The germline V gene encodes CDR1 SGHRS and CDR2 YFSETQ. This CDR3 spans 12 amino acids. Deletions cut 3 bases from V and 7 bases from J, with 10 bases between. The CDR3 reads CASSSTFGGYTF. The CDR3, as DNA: TGCGCCAGCAGCTCCACGTTTGGTGGCTACACCTTC.

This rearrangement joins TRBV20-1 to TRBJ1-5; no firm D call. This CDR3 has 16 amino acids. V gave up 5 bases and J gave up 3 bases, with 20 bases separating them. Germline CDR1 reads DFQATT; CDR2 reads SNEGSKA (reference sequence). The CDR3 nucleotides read TGCAGTGCTTCCCAAGGAGTCCGGGCTAACAATCAGCCCCAGCATTTT. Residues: CSASQGVRANNQPQHF.

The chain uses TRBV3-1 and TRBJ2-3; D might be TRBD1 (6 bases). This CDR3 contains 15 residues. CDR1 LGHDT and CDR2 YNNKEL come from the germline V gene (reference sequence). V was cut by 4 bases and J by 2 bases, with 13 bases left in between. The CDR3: CASSLRTVFTDTQYF. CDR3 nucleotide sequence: TGTGCCAGCAGCCTCCGGACAGTTTTCACAGATACGCAGTATTTT.

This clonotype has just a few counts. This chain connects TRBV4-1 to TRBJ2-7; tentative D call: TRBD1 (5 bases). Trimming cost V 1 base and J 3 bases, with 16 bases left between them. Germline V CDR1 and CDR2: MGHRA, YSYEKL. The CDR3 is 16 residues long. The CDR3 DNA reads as TGCGCCAGCAGCCAAGTACACGGTCCAGGGAACTACGAGCAGTACTTC. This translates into CASSQVHGPGNYEQYF.

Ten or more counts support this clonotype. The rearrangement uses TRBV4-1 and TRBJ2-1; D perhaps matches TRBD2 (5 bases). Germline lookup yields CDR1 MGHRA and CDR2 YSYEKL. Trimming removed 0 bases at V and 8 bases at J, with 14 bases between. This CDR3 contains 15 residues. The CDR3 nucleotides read TGCGCCAGCAGCCAAGAGCGACGGGGAGTCGATGAGCAGTTCTTC. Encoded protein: CASSQERRGVDEQFF.

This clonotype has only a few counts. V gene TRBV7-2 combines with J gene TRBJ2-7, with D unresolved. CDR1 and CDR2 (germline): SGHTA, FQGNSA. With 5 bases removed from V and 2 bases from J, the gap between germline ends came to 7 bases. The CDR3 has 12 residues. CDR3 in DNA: TGTGCCAGCAGCGCAGGCACCTACGAGCAGTACGTC. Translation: CASSAGTYEQYV.